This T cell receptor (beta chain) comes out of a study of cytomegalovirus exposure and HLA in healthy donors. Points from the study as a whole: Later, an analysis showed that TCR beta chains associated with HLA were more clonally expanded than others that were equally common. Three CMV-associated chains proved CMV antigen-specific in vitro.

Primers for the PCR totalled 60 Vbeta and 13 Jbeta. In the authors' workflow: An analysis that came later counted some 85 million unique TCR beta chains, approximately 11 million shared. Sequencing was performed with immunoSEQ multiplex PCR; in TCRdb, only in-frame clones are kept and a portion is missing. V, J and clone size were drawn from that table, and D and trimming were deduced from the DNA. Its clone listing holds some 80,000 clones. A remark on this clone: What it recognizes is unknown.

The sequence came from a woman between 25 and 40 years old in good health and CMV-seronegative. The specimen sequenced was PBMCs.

The CDR3 region has the DNA TGTGCCAGTAGTGCTGGACAGGGGGCCTCCTACGAGCAGTACTTC. This gives the protein CASSAGQGASYEQYF. The rearrangement joins TRBV19 to TRBJ2-7; 11 bases align to TRBD1. Germline V CDR1 and CDR2: LNHDA, SQIVND (reference sequence). Trimming at V came to 5 bases and at J to 0 bases, leaving 3 bases not matched to a gene. CDR3 length: 15 amino acids.